Following are 25 T cell receptor beta chains from one sample sequenced in a study of T-cell memory formation after mild COVID-19. TCRdb itself ran the 5' RACE reads through MiXCR, one entry per CDR3 protein. The sample has 280,000 or so distinct CDR3 sequences, around 17% seen once. Sequencing was done on a sample of PBMCs or a T cell subset sorted from them (not recorded which). The receptor set was obtained from a man aged 18 to 30 who had mild COVID-19 (a few samples of this study predate the infection). Cell type and time point are not known.

This chain links TRBV29-1 with TRBJ1-1, with a tentative D call TRBD1 (6 bases). The CDR3 totals 14 residues. The germline V gene has CDR1 SQVTM and CDR2 ANQGSEA. Trimming stripped 7 bases from V and 0 bases from J, with 15 bases between. Here the CDR3 reads CSGVRTAMNTEAFF. The CDR3 coding sequence is TGCAGCGGGGTGCGGACAGCCATGAACACTGAAGCTTTCTTT.

This clonotype was recorded a few times. CDR3 sequence: CASRVSGTQTSPLHF. The CDR3 bases are TGTGCCAGCAGAGTTTCCGGGACACAGACTTCACCCCTCCACTTT. The chain combines TRBV6-5 with TRBJ1-6, with D possibly TRBD1 on 6 matching bases. Trimming pared 6 bases from V and 9 bases from J, leaving 18 bases between. The germline V gene encodes CDR1 MNHEY and CDR2 SVGAGI. CDR3 length: 15 residues.

This rearrangement joins TRBV12-3 or TRBV12-4 to TRBJ1-6; D not certain. The V gene lost 5 bases and the J gene lost 0 bases, with 11 bases spanning the gap. CDR3 length: 16 amino acids. Here the CDR3 DNA reads TGTGCCAGCAGTCGGACTCCCAGCTCCTATAATTCACCCCTCCACTTT. Translation gives CASSRTPSSYNSPLHF.

This clonotype occurred many times. The chain employs TRBV12-3 or TRBV12-4 and TRBJ2-7; 7 nucleotides align to TRBD1. Trimming removed 6 bases from V and 3 bases from J; junction bases left unmatched: 2. This CDR3 is 12 amino acids long. For the CDR3, the DNA is TGTGCCAGCAGGGGGGACAGCTACGAGCAGTACGTC. Translated: CASRGDSYEQYV.

This clonotype occurred a few times. The chain is built from TRBV7-6 and TRBJ1-5; no reliable D call. The CDR3 covers 15 residues. CDR1 is SGHVS, CDR2 FNYEAQ, per germline. Trimming left V 2 bases short and J 5 bases short, with 13 bases between. In DNA, the CDR3 is TGTGCCAGCAGCTTATTGGTCGGGATCGATCAGCCCCAGCATTTT. Translation gives CASSLLVGIDQPQHF.

There are a few counts of this clonotype. The chain employs TRBV18 and TRBJ1-2; the match to TRBD1 covers 11 bases. V lost 1 base and J lost 6; bases outside the gene matches: 4. Germline-derived CDR1 and CDR2 are KGHSH and LQKENI. The CDR3 totals 15 residues. The CDR3 sequence: CASSPQPGQGDGYTF. CDR3 sequence (DNA): TGTGCCAGCTCACCACAACCGGGACAGGGGGATGGCTACACCTTC.

The rearrangement joins TRBV5-1 to TRBJ1-1, with D possibly being TRBD1 (6 bases). V was shortened by 2 bases and J by 11 bases, with 13 bases between the two germline ends. The CDR3 is made up of 12 amino acids. Germline-derived CDR1 and CDR2 are SGHRS and YFSETQ. Written as DNA, the CDR3 is TGCGCCAGCAGCTTTTCAGGGACAATGGCTTTCTTT. This translates into CASSFSGTMAFF.

The chain is built from TRBV5-1 and TRBJ2-5; D not certain. Deletions cut 0 bases from V and 4 bases from J, with 7 bases between. The CDR3 totals 13 residues. Germline CDR1 SGHRS, CDR2 YFSETQ. CDR3 sequence reads: CASSLGLSETQYF. The CDR3 DNA reads as TGCGCCAGCAGCTTGGGCTTATCAGAGACCCAGTACTTC.

This clonotype was counted only a few times. The chain uses TRBV6-2 or TRBV6-3 and TRBJ2-5, with 12 bases lining up with TRBD2. V lost 6 bases and J lost 5; bases outside the gene matches: 7. Looked up from germline, CDR1 is MNHEY and CDR2 is SVGEGT. CDR3 length: 15 residues. DNA of the CDR3: TGTGCCAGCAGATATACTAGCGGGGGGCCGGAGACCCAGTACTTC. Translating gives CASRYTSGGPETQYF.

This chain joins TRBV28 and TRBJ1-1, with D unresolved. Germline CDR1 MDHEN, CDR2 SYDVKM. The CDR3 contains 14 residues. The V end lost 7 bases, the J end lost 0 bases, and 12 bases lay between the germline ends. CDR3 nucleotide sequence: TGTGCCAGCACCTTCCGTAGGATGAACACTGAAGCTTTCTTT. Translation: CASTFRRMNTEAFF.

V and J are TRBV20-1 and TRBJ2-1; 7 bases line up with TRBD1. The V gene's germline CDR1 is DFQATT and CDR2 SNEGSKA (reference sequence). The CDR3 is 12 residues long. V shed 3 bases, J shed 7 bases, and the junction held 3 bases outside the gene matches. The CDR3 region has the DNA TGCAGTGCTAGGAAGACAGGGAATGAGCAGTTCTTC. Protein product: CSARKTGNEQFF.

This clonotype was seen a handful of times. The chain links TRBV6-2 or TRBV6-3 to TRBJ2-2; 8 positions agree with TRBD1. Trimming cost V 8 bases and J 0 bases; bases outside gene matches: 5. CDR3 length: 15 amino acids. CDR1 and CDR2 (germline): MNHEY, SVGEGT. CDR3 amino acids: CASGRQGTNTGELFF. CDR3 bases: TGTGCCAGCGGACGACAGGGGACGAACACCGGGGAGCTGTTTTTT.

This clonotype was detected only a few times. The J gene is TRBJ1-2, the V gene TRBV20-1; D gene uncertain. This CDR3 spans 11 amino acids. V was cut by 7 bases and J by 8 bases, with 14 bases left in between. Germline CDR1 and CDR2: DFQATT and SNEGSKA (reference sequence). The CDR3 is CSVLGREGYTF. In DNA form, the CDR3 reads TGCAGTGTCCTGGGAAGGGAAGGCTACACCTTC.

This clonotype appeared a few times. The V call is TRBV12-3 or TRBV12-4, the J call TRBJ2-2; 7 nucleotides align to TRBD1. The CDR3 runs to 16 residues. Trimming at V came to 6 bases and at J to 7 bases, leaving 14 bases not matched to a gene. CDR3 nucleotide sequence: TGTGCCAGCAGCCCCCGAGAGGGGGCCTTCGGCGGGGAGCTGTTTTTT. It translates to CASSPREGAFGGELFF.

The chain has TRBV5-6 and TRBJ2-3, with D unresolved. The CDR3 contains 14 residues. V dropped 4 bases and J dropped 2 bases, with 11 bases sitting between them. Germline V CDR1 and CDR2: SGHDT, YYEEEE. CDR3 protein: CASSLQHFTDTQYF. The DNA for the CDR3 is TGTGCCAGCAGCCTACAGCATTTCACAGATACGCAGTATTTT.

This clonotype showed up just a few times. CDR3 residues: CASSSTGWTGDEETQYF. The CDR3 DNA sequence: TGTGCCAGCAGTTCAACCGGTTGGACAGGGGATGAGGAGACCCAGTACTTC. The rearrangement joins TRBV6-5 to TRBJ2-5; 9 nucleotides agree with TRBD1. V was clipped by 4 bases and J by 5 bases; unmatched bases: 14. This CDR3 is 17 amino acids long. The germline gives CDR1 MNHEY, CDR2 SVGAGI.

This clonotype was recorded a few times. The chain joins TRBV5-1 to TRBJ1-1; perhaps TRBD1 as D (5 bases). Germline V gene sequence: CDR1 SGHRS, CDR2 YFSETQ. The CDR3 contains 14 residues. V was clipped by 4 bases and J by 3 bases, with 13 bases between them. The CDR3 DNA reads TGCGCCAGCAGCCCCCAGGGATTGGACACTGAAGCTTTCTTT. Amino acids: CASSPQGLDTEAFF.

The chain couples TRBV28 to TRBJ1-6; D might be TRBD1 (6 bases). Germline CDR1 MDHEN, CDR2 SYDVKM. CDR3 length equals 18 residues. With 6 bases removed from V and 11 bases from J, the gap between germline ends came to 29 bases. The CDR3 is CASSPGGYRDWFGTPLHF. In DNA, the CDR3 is TGTGCCAGCAGCCCTGGGGGGTACAGGGATTGGTTTGGGACACCCCTCCACTTT.

The chain carries TRBV28 and TRBJ2-5; perhaps TRBD2 as D (5 bases). The CDR3 spans 16 residues. Germline CDR1 MDHEN, CDR2 SYDVKM. V was cut by 1 base and J by 5 bases, with 17 bases left in between. The chain's CDR3 is CASSLYGVTGVETQYF. The CDR3 nucleotides read TGTGCCAGCAGTTTATACGGGGTGACGGGCGTGGAGACCCAGTACTTC.

In this sample, this clonotype turned up a few times. This sequence joins TRBV5-1 and TRBJ2-7, with D perhaps TRBD2 (5 bases). The germline V gene encodes CDR1 SGHRS and CDR2 YFSETQ. The CDR3 sequence is 16 residues long. V was clipped by 0 bases and J by 5 bases, with 18 bases between them. CDR3 residues: CASSLALARRWDEQYF. The CDR3 DNA is TGCGCCAGCAGCTTGGCGCTAGCCCGTAGGTGGGACGAGCAGTACTTC.

This clonotype showed up just a few times. CDR3 protein: CASSLGGLGWADTQYF. The CDR3 bases are TGTGCCAGCAGCTTGGGTGGTCTAGGTTGGGCAGATACGCAGTATTTT. The chain is built from TRBV5-4 and TRBJ2-3; no firm D call. Trimming cost V 0 bases and J 4 bases, with 15 bases left between them. Germline V gene data show CDR1 as SGHNT and CDR2 as YYREEE (reference sequence). The CDR3 has 16 amino acids. Combining the CDR3 with reference TRBV5-4 and TRBJ2-3 gives the whole variable domain ETGVTQSPTHLIKTRGQQVTLRCSSQSGHNTVSWYQQALGQGPQFIFQYYREEENGRGNFPPRFSGLQFPNYSSELNVNALELDDSALYLCASSLGGLGWADTQYFGPGTRLTVL.

The rearrangement uses TRBV4-3 and TRBJ1-2; D is undetermined. V lost 5 bases to trimming and J lost 7 bases, with 20 bases between them. Germline assignment: CDR1 LGHNA and CDR2 YSLEER. The CDR3 runs 15 residues. CDR3 in amino acids: CASSGEVNRKAGYTF. CDR3 nucleotides: TGCGCCAGCAGCGGGGAGGTTAACCGGAAGGCTGGCTACACCTTC.

V usage is TRBV5-5 and J usage is TRBJ2-1, with 10 bases aligning to TRBD2. Looked up from germline, CDR1 is SGHKS and CDR2 is YYEKEE (reference sequence). J gave up 6 bases and V 1 base, and 10 bases lay outside the gene matches. This CDR3 spans 17 amino acids. CDR3 amino acids: CASSLWFRASGGNEQFF. CDR3 coding DNA: TGTGCCAGCAGCTTGTGGTTCCGGGCTAGCGGGGGCAATGAGCAGTTCTTC.

J is TRBJ2-3 and V is TRBV9; D remains unclear. V was clipped by 0 bases and J by 2 bases, with 7 bases between them. The CDR3 has 14 residues. Germline V gene lookup returns CDR1 SGDLS and CDR2 YYNGEE. CDR3 DNA sequence: TGTGCCAGCAGCGTAGAGCCTCTCACAGATACGCAGTATTTT. This codes for CASSVEPLTDTQYF.

This clonotype was counted many times. The chain uses TRBV7-9 and TRBJ1-5, with 8 bases aligning to TRBD1. Germline V gene sequence: CDR1 SEHNR, CDR2 FQNEAQ (reference sequence). This CDR3 contains 14 residues. After removal of 8 bases from V and 7 bases from J, the junction contained 10 bases not matched to a gene. The CDR3 here is CASSLGQGGQPQHF. The CDR3 nucleotides read TGTGCCAGCTCCCTAGGACAGGGCGGACAGCCCCAGCATTTT.